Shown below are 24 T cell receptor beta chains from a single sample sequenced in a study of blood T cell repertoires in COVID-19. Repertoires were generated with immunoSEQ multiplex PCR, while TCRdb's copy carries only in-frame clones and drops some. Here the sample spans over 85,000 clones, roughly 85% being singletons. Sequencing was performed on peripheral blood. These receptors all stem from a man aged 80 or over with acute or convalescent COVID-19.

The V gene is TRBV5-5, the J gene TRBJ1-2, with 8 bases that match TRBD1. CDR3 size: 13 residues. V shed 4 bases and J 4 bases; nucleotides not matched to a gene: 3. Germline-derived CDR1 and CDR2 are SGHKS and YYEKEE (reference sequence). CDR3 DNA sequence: TGTGCCAGCAGCCCGGACAGGGTCTATGGCTACACCTTC. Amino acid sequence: CASSPDRVYGYTF.

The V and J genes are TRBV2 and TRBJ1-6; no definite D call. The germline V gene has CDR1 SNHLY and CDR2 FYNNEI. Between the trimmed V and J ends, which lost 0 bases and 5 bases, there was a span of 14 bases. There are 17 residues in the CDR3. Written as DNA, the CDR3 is TGTGCCAGCAGTGAAGCTCTCGGCCCGCGGCATAATTCACCCCTCCACTTT. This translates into CASSEALGPRHNSPLHF.

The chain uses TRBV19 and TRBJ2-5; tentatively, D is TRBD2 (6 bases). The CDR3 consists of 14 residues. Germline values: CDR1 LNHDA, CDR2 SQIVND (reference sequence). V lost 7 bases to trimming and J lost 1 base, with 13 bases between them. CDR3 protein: CASTGGTFQETQYF. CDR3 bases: TGTGCCAGTACCGGAGGGACTTTCCAAGAGACCCAGTACTTC.

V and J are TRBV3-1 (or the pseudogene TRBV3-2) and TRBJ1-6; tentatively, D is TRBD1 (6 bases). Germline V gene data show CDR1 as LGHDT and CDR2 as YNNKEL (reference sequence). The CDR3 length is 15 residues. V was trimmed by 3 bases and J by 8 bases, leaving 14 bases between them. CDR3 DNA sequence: TGTGCCAGCAGCCAGGCCCGGGGGGGCCATTCACCCCTCCACTTT. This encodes CASSQARGGHSPLHF.

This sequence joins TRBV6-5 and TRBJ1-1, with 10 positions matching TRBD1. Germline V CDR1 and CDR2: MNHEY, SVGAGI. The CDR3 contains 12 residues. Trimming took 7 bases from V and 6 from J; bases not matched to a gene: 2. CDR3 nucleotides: TGTGCCAGCACCGGACAGGGGGCTGAAGCTTTCTTT. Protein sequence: CASTGQGAEAFF.

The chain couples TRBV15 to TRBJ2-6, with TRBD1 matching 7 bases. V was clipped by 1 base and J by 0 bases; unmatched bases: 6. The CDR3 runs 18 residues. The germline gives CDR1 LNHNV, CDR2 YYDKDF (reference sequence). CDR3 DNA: TGTGCCACCAGCAGAGCCCGAGGGGGCTACTCTGGGGCCAACGTCCTGACTTTC. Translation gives CATSRARGGYSGANVLTF.

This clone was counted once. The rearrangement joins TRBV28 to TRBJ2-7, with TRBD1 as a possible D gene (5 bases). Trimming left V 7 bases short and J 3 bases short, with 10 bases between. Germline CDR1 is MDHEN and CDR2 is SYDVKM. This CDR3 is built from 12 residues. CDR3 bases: TGTGCCAGCACCCAGACAGACTACGAGCAGTACTTC. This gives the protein CASTQTDYEQYF.

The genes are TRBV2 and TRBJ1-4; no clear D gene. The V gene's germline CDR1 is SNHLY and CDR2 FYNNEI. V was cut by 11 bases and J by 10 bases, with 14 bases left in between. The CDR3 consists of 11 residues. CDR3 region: CAGRNSGKLFF. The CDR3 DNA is TGTGCCGGAAGGAACTCAGGAAAACTGTTTTTT.

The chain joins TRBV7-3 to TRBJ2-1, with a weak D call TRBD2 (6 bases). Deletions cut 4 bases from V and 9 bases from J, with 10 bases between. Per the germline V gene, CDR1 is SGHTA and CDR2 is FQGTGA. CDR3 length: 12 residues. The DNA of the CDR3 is TGTGCCAGCAGCTGGGCCGGGGGTGAGCAGTTCTTC. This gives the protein CASSWAGGEQFF.

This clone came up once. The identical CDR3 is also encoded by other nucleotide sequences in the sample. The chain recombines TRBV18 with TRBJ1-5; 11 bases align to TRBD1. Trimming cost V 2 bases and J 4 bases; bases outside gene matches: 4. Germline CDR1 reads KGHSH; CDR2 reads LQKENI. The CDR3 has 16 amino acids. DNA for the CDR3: TGTGCCAGCTCACCAACCGGGACAGGGGGAAATCAGCCCCAGCATTTT. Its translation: CASSPTGTGGNQPQHF.

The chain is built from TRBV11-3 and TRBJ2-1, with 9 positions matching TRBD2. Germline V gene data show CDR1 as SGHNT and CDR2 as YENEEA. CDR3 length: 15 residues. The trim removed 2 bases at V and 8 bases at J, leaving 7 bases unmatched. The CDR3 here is CASSLIAGVSDEQFF. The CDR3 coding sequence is TGTGCCAGCAGCTTAATAGCGGGAGTCAGCGATGAGCAGTTCTTC.

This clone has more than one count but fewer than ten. The CDR3, as DNA: TGCGCCAGCAGCTTGGGGCAGGGGACCTTCAACACTGAAGCTTTCTTT. Translation gives CASSLGQGTFNTEAFF. The V and J genes are TRBV5-1 and TRBJ1-1; maybe TRBD1 (6 bases). Trimming took off 0 bases at V and 2 bases at J, with 14 bases between the two ends. Germline CDR1 is SGHRS and CDR2 is YFSETQ. The CDR3 loop spans 16 amino acids.

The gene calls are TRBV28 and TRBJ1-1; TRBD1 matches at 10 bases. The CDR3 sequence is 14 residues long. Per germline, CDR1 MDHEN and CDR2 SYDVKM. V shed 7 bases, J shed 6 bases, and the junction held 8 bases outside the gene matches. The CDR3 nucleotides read TGTGCCAGCATCAGCGGACAGGGGGTGGCTGAAGCTTTCTTT. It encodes CASISGQGVAEAFF.

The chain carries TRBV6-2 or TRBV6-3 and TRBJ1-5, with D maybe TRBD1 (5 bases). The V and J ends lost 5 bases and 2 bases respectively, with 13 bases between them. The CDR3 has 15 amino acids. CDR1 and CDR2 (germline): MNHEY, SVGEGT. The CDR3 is CASSAPGVGNQPQHF. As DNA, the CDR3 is TGTGCCAGCAGTGCCCCGGGGGTCGGCAATCAGCCCCAGCATTTT.

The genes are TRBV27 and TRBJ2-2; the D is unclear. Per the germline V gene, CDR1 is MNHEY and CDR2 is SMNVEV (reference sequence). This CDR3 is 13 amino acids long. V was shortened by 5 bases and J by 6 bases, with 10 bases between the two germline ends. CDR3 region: CASSPRLAGELFF. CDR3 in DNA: TGTGCCAGCAGTCCACGACTGGCCGGGGAGCTGTTTTTT.

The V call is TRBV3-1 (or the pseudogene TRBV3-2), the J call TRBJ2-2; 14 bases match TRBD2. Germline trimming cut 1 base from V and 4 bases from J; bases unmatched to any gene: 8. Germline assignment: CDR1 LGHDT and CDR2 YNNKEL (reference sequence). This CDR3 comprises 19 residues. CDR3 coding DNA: TGTGCCAGCAGCCAAGGGGGACTAGCGGGAGTGCTTAGCACCGGGGAGCTGTTTTTT. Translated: CASSQGGLAGVLSTGELFF.

The CDR3 coding sequence is TGCGCCAGCAGTCTAGATAACGCTCGGAACACTGAAGCTTTCTTT. It is translated as CASSLDNARNTEAFF. The chain couples TRBV10-1 to TRBJ1-1; D is undetermined. CDR3 length: 15 amino acids. The germline CDR1 and CDR2 sequences are WNHNN and SYGVQD (reference sequence). The germline V and J ends were trimmed by 5 bases and 1 base, with 14 bases remaining between them.

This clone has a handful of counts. The CDR3 spells CSVEEGGRVYGYTF. CDR3 nucleotide sequence: TGCAGCGTTGAAGAGGGGGGGCGCGTCTATGGCTACACCTTC. The chain joins TRBV29-1 to TRBJ1-2; possible D gene TRBD1, 6 bases. CDR3 size: 14 residues. Germline V gives CDR1 SQVTM, CDR2 ANQGSEA. Trimming cost V 0 bases and J 4 bases, with 12 bases left between them.

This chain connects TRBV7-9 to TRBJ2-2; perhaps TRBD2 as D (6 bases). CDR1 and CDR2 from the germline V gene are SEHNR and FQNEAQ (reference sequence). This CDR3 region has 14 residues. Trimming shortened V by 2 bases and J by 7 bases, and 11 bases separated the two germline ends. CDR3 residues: CASSLKLAGGELFF. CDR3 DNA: TGTGCCAGCAGCTTAAAACTAGCCGGCGGGGAGCTGTTTTTT.

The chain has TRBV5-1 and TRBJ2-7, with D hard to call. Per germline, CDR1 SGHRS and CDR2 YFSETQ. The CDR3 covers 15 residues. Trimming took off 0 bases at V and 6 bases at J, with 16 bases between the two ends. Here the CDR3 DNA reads TGCGCCAGCAGCTTGGAGACCCAGCAGCGTGGCGAGCAGTACTTC. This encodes CASSLETQQRGEQYF.

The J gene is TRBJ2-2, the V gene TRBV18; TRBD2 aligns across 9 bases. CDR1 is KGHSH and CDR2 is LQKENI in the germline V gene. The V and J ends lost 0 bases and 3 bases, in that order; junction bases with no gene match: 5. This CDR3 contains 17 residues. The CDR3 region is CASSPPGTSSYTGELFF. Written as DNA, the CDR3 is TGTGCCAGCTCACCACCCGGGACTAGCTCGTACACCGGGGAGCTGTTTTTT.

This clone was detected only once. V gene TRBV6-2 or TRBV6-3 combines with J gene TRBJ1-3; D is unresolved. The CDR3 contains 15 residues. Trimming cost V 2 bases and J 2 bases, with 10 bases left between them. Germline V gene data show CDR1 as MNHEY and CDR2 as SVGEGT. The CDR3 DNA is TGTGCCAGCAGTTACGAGGCGGGTCCTGGAAACACCATATATTTT. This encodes CASSYEAGPGNTIYF.

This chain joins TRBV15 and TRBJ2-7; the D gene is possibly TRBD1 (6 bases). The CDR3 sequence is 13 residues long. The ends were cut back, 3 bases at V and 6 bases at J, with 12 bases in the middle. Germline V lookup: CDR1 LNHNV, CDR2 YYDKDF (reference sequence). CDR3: CATSREHRAEQYF. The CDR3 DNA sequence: TGTGCCACCAGCAGGGAACACAGGGCCGAGCAGTACTTC.

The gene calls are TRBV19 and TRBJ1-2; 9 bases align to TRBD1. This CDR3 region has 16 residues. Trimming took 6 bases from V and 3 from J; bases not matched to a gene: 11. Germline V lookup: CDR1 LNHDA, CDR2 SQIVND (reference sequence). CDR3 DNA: TGTGCCAGTAGGACCCAACAGGGGGCGCGTGACTATGGCTACACCTTC. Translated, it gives CASRTQQGARDYGYTF. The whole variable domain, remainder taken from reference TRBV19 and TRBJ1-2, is DGGITQSPKYLFRKEGQNVTLSCEQNLNHDAMYWYRQDPGQGLRLIYYSQIVNDFQKGDIAEGYSVSREKKESFPLTVTSAQKNPTAFYLCASRTQQGARDYGYTFGSGTRLTVV.